The source of this T cell receptor beta chain is a study of blood T cell repertoires in COVID-19. J gave up 4 bases and V 8 bases, and 8 bases lay outside the gene matches. The CDR3 consists of 14 residues. Germline lookup yields CDR1 MNHEY and CDR2 SVGAGI. This clone has only a few counts. Produced via immunoSEQ multiplex PCR; TCRdb's table is partial and in-frame only. The table records a few hundred thousand clones, about nine tenths of them present only once. The chain recombines TRBV6-5 with TRBJ2-5, with 9 bases aligning to TRBD1. The sample consisted of PBMCs or T cells enriched from blood (not recorded which). This receptor was identified in a woman between 18 and 29 years old who had recovered from COVID-19. CDR3 sequence: CASGRQGGAETQYF. For the CDR3, the DNA is TGTGCCAGCGGCAGACAGGGGGGAGCAGAGACCCAGTACTTC.